One T cell receptor beta chain is described in this entry. The antigen this receptor binds is unknown. No per-base quality is available; no much larger clone lies one base away. This sample is drawn from a study of OX40 agonist ivuxolimab in advanced cancers. With regard to the full study: The costimulatory receptor OX40 (CD134) was targeted by ivuxolimab, a fully human IgG2 agonistic monoclonal antibody. Intravenous ivuxolimab was administered to patients every 2 weeks at six dose levels: 0.01, 0.1, 0.3, 1.5, 3 and 10 mg/kg. Among the approximately 54 dose-escalation patients, around 20 had hepatocellular carcinoma, roughly 15 melanoma, 9 renal cell carcinoma and 9 head and neck cancer. In the dose-escalation cohort, roughly 80% of patients were male, and the mean age was approximately 60 years, with a range of roughly 20 to 79. Prior anti-PD-1, anti-PD-L1 or anti-CTLA-4 therapy was permitted, and approximately 41% of dose-escalation patients had received checkpoint inhibitors. Partial responses were achieved by three dose-escalation patients, of whom one had hepatocellular carcinoma and two had cutaneous melanoma. The point of sequencing TCRbeta in the periphery was to test whether ivuxolimab changed TCR sequence diversity and drove clonal T-cell expansion. The paper reports the monotherapy dose-escalation portion (N of about 50 patients) of the phase I ivuxolimab trial. Points the paper makes about the study in general: After ivuxolimab, expanded clones were on average more numerous among CD8+ T cells than among CD4+ T cells. Low levels of normalized T-cell clonal expansion were also seen in some patients who did not respond. The antigen specificity of the clonally expanded peripheral T cells was not determined. At doses of 0.1 to 3.0 mg/kg, clonal expansion of both CD4+ and CD8+ T cells in blood was seen between baseline and week 6. In the 0.1-3.0 mg/kg groups, partial responders were among the patients with the lowest normalized peripheral clonal expansion, particularly in CD8+ T cells.

For sequencing of the TCRbeta CDR3 region, genomic DNA was extracted from the sorted cells. The immunoSEQ Assay was used for sequencing of TCRbeta CDR3 regions. In its TCRdb copy, this immuneACCESS table keeps in-frame sequences only and misses some clones. Where compared with another copy, unresolved V genes explain less than half of these, and the others have no known cause. The sample yields about 88,000 clones; around 83% were counted once. The ten largest clones take up around 0.2% of the sample. Patients with autoimmune disease history or receiving systemic immunosuppression were excluded from the trial. Peripheral blood for TCR sequencing was collected from all dose cohorts at baseline, on cycle 4 day 1, and on cycle 7 day 1. The samples were taken from a phase I, first-in-human, multicenter, open-label dose-escalation trial of ivuxolimab. Adults with locally advanced or metastatic melanoma, renal cell, hepatocellular, or head and neck squamous cell carcinoma were enrolled in the trial. Before TCR sequencing, CD4+ and CD8+ T cells were separately sorted from peripheral blood.

Sequences were derived from CD4+ or CD8+ T cells sorted from blood, sampled in a trial of the OX40 agonist ivuxolimab. The clonotype comes from an adult with an advanced solid tumor such as melanoma, head and neck, liver or kidney cancer.

The sequenced DNA is TGCGCCAGCAGCTTGTTCCTAGCGGGGGCGAGCTCCTACGAGCAGTACTTC. This codes for CASSLFLAGASSYEQYF. The chain is made from TRBV5-1 and TRBJ2-7, with 10 middle bases fitting TRBD2. From cysteine to phenylalanine, the CDR3 is 17 amino acids long. Left in the record is the CDR3 DNA by itself, 51 bases read in frame from the first base. V is cut back by 1 base and J by 0 bases, with 7 bases in the junction unmatched. In the germline V gene, CDR1 corresponds to SGHRS and CDR2 to YFSETQ.